This is a list of T cell receptor beta chains from one sample in a study of cytomegalovirus exposure and HLA in healthy donors. TCRdb keeps only in-frame clones here, not all; method: immunoSEQ multiplex PCR. The sample has roughly 69,000 clones; about 80% are singletons. The sequenced sample was PBMCs. These receptors were collected from a man in his late teens or twenties in good health and CMV-seronegative. Each CDR3 is given with its conserved first and last residue.

v_call cdr3_aa
TRBV14 CASSQATFDTQYF
TRBV5-1 CASRPATAINTEAFF
TRBV5-1 CASSLESQGQGDTQYF
TRBV5-6 CASSYRTSAGELFF
TRBV19 CASSTGQVSYNEQFF
TRBV27 CASSLSTRGTEAFF
TRBV6-6 CASSYPGQEYGNTIYF
TRBV9 CASSPRTGLNSGANVLTF
TRBV28 CASSSPVAGEETQYF
TRBV7-7 CASSLGDRVQETQYF